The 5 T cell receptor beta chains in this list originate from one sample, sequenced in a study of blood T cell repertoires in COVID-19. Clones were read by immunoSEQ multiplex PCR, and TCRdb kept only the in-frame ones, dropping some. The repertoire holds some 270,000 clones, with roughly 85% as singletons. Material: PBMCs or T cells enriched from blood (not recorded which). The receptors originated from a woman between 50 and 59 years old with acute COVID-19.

The CDR3 is CASSAQVTFNQPQHF. The CDR3, as DNA: TGTGCCAGCAGTGCACAGGTGACTTTCAATCAGCCCCAGCATTTT. This chain links TRBV27 with TRBJ1-5, with D possibly being TRBD1 (5 bases). The V and J ends lost 5 bases and 3 bases respectively, with 14 bases between them. The CDR3 is made up of 15 amino acids. In germline, CDR1 is MNHEY, CDR2 SMNVEV (reference sequence).

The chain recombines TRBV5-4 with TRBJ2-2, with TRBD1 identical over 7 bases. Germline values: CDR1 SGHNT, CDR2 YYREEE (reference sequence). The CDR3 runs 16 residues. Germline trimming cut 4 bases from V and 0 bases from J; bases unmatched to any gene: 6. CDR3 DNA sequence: TGTGCCAGCAGCGCTCCCGACAGGGCGAACACCGGGGAGCTGTTTTTT. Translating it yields CASSAPDRANTGELFF.

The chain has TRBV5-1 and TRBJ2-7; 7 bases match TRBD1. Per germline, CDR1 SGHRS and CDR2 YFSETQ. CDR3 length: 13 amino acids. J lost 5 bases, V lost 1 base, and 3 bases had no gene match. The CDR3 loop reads CASSLTGVNEQYF. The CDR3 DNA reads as TGCGCCAGCAGCTTGACAGGGGTTAACGAGCAGTACTTC. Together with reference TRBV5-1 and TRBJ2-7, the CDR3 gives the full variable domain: KAGVTQTPRYLIKTRGQQVTLSCSPISGHRSVSWYQQTPGQGLQFLFEYFSETQRNKGNFPGRFSGRQFSNSRSEMNVSTLELGDSALYLCASSLTGVNEQYFGPGTRLTVT.

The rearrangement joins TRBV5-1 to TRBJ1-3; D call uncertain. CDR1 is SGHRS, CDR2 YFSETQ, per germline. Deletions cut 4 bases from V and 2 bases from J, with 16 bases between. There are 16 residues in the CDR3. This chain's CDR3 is CASSLAGLNTGNTIYF. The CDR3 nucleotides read TGCGCCAGCAGCCTAGCCGGACTAAACACTGGAAACACCATATATTTT.

CDR3 in amino acids: CASSLQGADTQYF. The DNA for the CDR3 is TGTGCCAGCAGCTTGCAAGGGGCAGATACGCAGTATTTT. The chain is built from TRBV11-2 and TRBJ2-3; possibly TRBD1 for D (5 bases). The CDR3 has 13 residues. Trimming shortened V by 3 bases and J by 4 bases, and 8 bases separated the two germline ends. Germline V gene sequence: CDR1 SGHAT, CDR2 FQNNGV.